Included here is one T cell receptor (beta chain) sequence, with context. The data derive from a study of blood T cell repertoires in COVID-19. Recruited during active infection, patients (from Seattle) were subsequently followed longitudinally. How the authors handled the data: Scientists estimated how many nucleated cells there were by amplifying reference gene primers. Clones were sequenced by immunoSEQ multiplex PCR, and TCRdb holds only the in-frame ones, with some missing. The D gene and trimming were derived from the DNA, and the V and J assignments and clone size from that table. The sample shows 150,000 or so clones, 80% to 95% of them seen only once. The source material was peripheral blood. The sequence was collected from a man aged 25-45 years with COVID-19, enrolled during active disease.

The CDR3 here is CASSLYLGQGFHEQYF. For the CDR3, the DNA is TGTGCCAGCAGTTTATACTTGGGACAGGGGTTCCACGAGCAGTACTTC. This rearrangement joins TRBV27 to TRBJ2-7, with 10 bases aligning to TRBD1. The CDR3 sequence is 16 residues long. V shed 1 base and J 5 bases; nucleotides not matched to a gene: 8. Germline V lookup: CDR1 MNHEY, CDR2 SMNVEV (reference sequence).